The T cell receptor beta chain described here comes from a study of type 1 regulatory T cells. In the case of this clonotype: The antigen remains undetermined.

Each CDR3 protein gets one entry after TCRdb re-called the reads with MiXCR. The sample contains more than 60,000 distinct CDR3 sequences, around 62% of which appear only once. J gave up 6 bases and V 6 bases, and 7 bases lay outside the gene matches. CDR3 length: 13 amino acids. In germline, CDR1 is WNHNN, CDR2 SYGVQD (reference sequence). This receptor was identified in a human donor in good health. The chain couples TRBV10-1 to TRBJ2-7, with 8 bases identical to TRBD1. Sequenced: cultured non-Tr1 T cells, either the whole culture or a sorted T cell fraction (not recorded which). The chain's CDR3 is CASSRDRRAEQYF. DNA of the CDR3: TGCGCCAGCAGCCGGGACAGGAGGGCCGAGCAGTACTTC.